Reported below is one TCR beta chain. Per the authors' pipeline: For nucleated cells, counts were estimated from reference gene primer amplification. Profiled with immunoSEQ multiplex PCR; TCRdb holds only in-frame clones, not every one. That table is the source of V, J and clone size, and D and trimming were worked out from the DNA. The sample includes 200,000 to 250,000 clones, about 85% seen only once; the top ten take approximately 11%. This sample stems from a study of blood T cell repertoires in COVID-19. Across the study: Samples taken during acute and convalescent COVID-19 were collected in the United States, Italy and Spain.

Cohorts were determined from participant-reported clinical history. Two negative PCRs, clearance, or symptom resolution had been documented for recovered Cohort 3 donors. The germline V gene encodes CDR1 LGHDT and CDR2 YNNKEL (reference sequence). The V and J ends lost 7 bases and 3 bases respectively, with 18 bases between them. CDR3 length: 15 residues. This sequence originates from a man aged 25 to 40 who had recovered from COVID-19. J is TRBJ2-5 and V is TRBV3-1 (or the pseudogene TRBV3-2); weak D call: TRBD1 (7 bases). The sample consisted of PBMCs or T cells enriched from blood (not recorded which). CDR3 nucleotide sequence: TGTGCCAGCACCCGACAGGGAAGGAGGGAAGAGACCCAGTACTTC. Protein: CASTRQGRREETQYF.